The 14 T cell receptor beta chains below were found in one sample sequenced in a study of post-analysis software for immune sequencing data. The antigens for these receptors are not known. Study conclusions and caveats: Patients used five TRBV segments, including TRBV5-6, TRBV5-1 and TRBV20-1, more often than controls.

Every TCR beta cDNA library bore unique molecular identifiers. Using its own MiXCR run on the PCR reads, TCRdb lists one record per CDR3 protein. The data show approximately 630,000 distinct CDR3 sequences, roughly three fifths seen once. The sequenced material came from blood. The source of these receptors is a girl aged 2-10 years with multiple sclerosis.

The rearrangement uses TRBV15 and TRBJ2-1, with D tentatively TRBD1 or TRBD2 (5 bases each). The CDR3 loop spans 18 amino acids. With 1 base removed from V and 0 bases from J, the gap between germline ends came to 16 bases. From germline, CDR1 is LNHNV and CDR2 YYDKDF (reference sequence). The CDR3 bases are TGTGCCACCAGCAGAGTAACGGGACGCTTGAGCTCCTACAATGAGCAGTTCTTC. Its translation: CATSRVTGRLSSYNEQFF.

CDR3 nucleotides: TGTGCCATCAGTGAGCGGGGGGACAGGGATGGCTACACCTTC. Amino acids: CAISERGDRDGYTF. The chain is built from TRBV10-3 and TRBJ1-2; 9 bases align to TRBD1. Trimming removed 2 bases from V and 6 bases from J; junction bases left unmatched: 4. The CDR3 spans 14 residues. CDR1 ENHRY and CDR2 SYGVKD come from the germline V gene.

The chain joins TRBV10-3 to TRBJ2-1; tentative D call: TRBD2 (5 bases). CDR1 ENHRY and CDR2 SYGVKD come from the germline V gene. The V end lost 0 bases, the J end lost 2 bases, and 5 bases lay between the germline ends. The CDR3 runs to 14 residues. As DNA, the CDR3 is TGTGCCATCAGTGAGTCGACTACCTACAATGAGCAGTTCTTC. Translating it yields CAISESTTYNEQFF.

The chain is built from TRBV5-1 and TRBJ1-2; tentative D call: TRBD1 (5 bases). Trimming cost V 7 bases and J 0 bases, with 13 bases left between them. The CDR3 is 14 amino acids. CDR1 is SGHRS and CDR2 is YFSETQ in the germline V gene. The CDR3 coding sequence is TGCGCCAGCCGACCCGGGGACCCTAACTATGGCTACACCTTC. Translating gives CASRPGDPNYGYTF.

This clonotype was recorded once. In DNA form, the CDR3 reads TGTGCCAGCACCCCGGACGGAGGAGGTTCGGAGACCCAGTACTTC. This sequence encodes CASTPDGGGSETQYF. V gene TRBV9 combines with J gene TRBJ2-5, with D possibly being TRBD2 (5 bases). The CDR3 extends over 15 amino acids. Germline-derived CDR1 and CDR2 are SGDLS and YYNGEE. V was shortened by 6 bases and J by 5 bases, with 20 bases between the two germline ends.

This clonotype was seen a handful of times. The CDR3 DNA reads TGCGCCAGCACGTTAGGGGGCGGGAACACTGAAGCTTTCTTT. Protein: CASTLGGGNTEAFF. The chain employs TRBV4-3 and TRBJ1-1, with TRBD1 identical over 7 bases. CDR3 length: 14 amino acids. In germline, CDR1 is LGHNA, CDR2 YSLEER. Trimming at V came to 7 bases and at J to 1 base, leaving 6 bases not matched to a gene.

This clonotype was observed a handful of times. This sequence joins TRBV3-1 and TRBJ2-7; TRBD2 agrees at 7 bases. V lost 1 base and J lost 7; bases outside the gene matches: 7. CDR1 and CDR2 from the germline V gene are LGHDT and YNNKEL (reference sequence). The CDR3 is made up of 14 amino acids. Here the CDR3 DNA reads TGTGCCAGCAGCCAAGGGACTAGAGTAGAAGAGCAGTACTTC. Protein sequence: CASSQGTRVEEQYF.

V is TRBV7-9 and J is TRBJ2-7; D assignment may be TRBD1 or TRBD2 (6 bases each). V dropped 4 bases and J dropped 0 bases, with 19 bases sitting between them. The CDR3 extends over 17 amino acids. CDR1 SEHNR and CDR2 FQNEAQ come from the germline V gene (reference sequence). The CDR3 sequence: CASSSSGGQSFSYEQYF. The DNA of the CDR3 is TGTGCCAGCAGCTCGAGTGGGGGGCAGTCCTTCTCCTACGAGCAGTACTTC.

This clonotype was detected only a few times. The V call is TRBV5-1, the J call TRBJ2-5, with 12 bases that match TRBD1. The J call may be wrong; the DNA end is better matched by TRBJ2-7. Per germline, CDR1 SGHRS and CDR2 YFSETQ. The CDR3 length is 15 residues. The CDR3 protein is CASSLGDRGRNEQYF. For the CDR3, the DNA is TGCGCCAGCAGCTTGGGGGACAGGGGGCGGAACGAGCAGTACTTC.

The chain couples TRBV4-3 to TRBJ2-1; D is ambiguous. Germline V gene data show CDR1 as LGHNA and CDR2 as YSLEER. The CDR3 sequence is 14 residues long. V was shortened by 1 base and J by 9 bases, with 13 bases between the two germline ends. This chain's CDR3 is CASSQGGAPREQFF. As DNA, the CDR3 is TGCGCCAGCAGCCAAGGAGGAGCCCCCCGTGAGCAGTTCTTC.

The gene calls are TRBV9 and TRBJ2-1, with 9 bases that match TRBD1. Per the germline V gene, CDR1 is SGDLS and CDR2 is YYNGEE. This CDR3 has 17 amino acids. J was trimmed by 9 bases and V by 4 bases; bases with no gene match: 17. The CDR3 is CASSPSLPGQGSSEQFF. The CDR3 bases are TGTGCCAGCAGCCCCTCCCTCCCGGGACAGGGTTCAAGTGAGCAGTTCTTC.

The chain joins TRBV29-1 to TRBJ1-2, with D hard to call. Germline lookup yields CDR1 SQVTM and CDR2 ANQGSEA. CDR3 length equals 12 residues. Trimming stripped 4 bases from V and 0 bases from J, with 6 bases between. The CDR3 region has the DNA TGCAGCGTTGGTTCGCCTAACTATGGCTACACCTTC. This encodes CSVGSPNYGYTF.

This sequence joins TRBV18 and TRBJ2-1; 14 bases align to TRBD2. There are 18 residues in the CDR3. The germline gives CDR1 KGHSH, CDR2 LQKENI. V shed 3 bases and J 3 bases; nucleotides not matched to a gene: 7. CDR3 protein: CASSPRTSGGSFYNEQFF. In DNA, the CDR3 is TGTGCCAGCTCACCCAGGACTAGCGGGGGGTCCTTCTACAATGAGCAGTTCTTC.

This rearrangement joins TRBV24-1 to TRBJ2-1; 7 bases match TRBD1. The CDR3 extends over 16 amino acids. CDR1 and CDR2 (germline): KGHDR, SFDVKD. The trim removed 3 bases at V and 1 base at J, leaving 5 bases unmatched. The CDR3 loop is CATSDRDSTSYNEQFF. CDR3 nucleotide sequence: TGTGCCACCAGTGATAGGGACAGTACTTCCTACAATGAGCAGTTCTTC.